Listed below are T cell receptor beta chains from one sample, sequenced in a study of T cells after yellow fever vaccination. TCRdb ran MiXCR on the 5' RACE reads and lists one entry per CDR3 protein. The sample lists 250,000 or so distinct CDR3 sequences; over 3% were seen once. Sample: PBMCs, taken 15 days after the yellow fever booster vaccination. These receptors were taken from a man younger than 35 who received the YFV17D yellow fever vaccine. Both conserved end residues are part of each CDR3. Each record gives: J gene, V gene, CDR3 length, D gene, clone size, CDR3 DNA, CDR3 protein. D genes are given only for firm matches. Only part of the rows carry a size: once, few, many, or a class if the clone is expanded.

TRBJ2-7 TRBV5-1 14 TRBD1 many TGCGCCAGCAGCTTACGGGACAGCACCTACGAGCAGTACTTC CASSLRDSTYEQYF
TRBJ2-1 TRBV5-6 16 - few TGTGCCAGCAGCTGGGGGACGCAATATCACTACAATGAGCAGTTCTTC CASSWGTQYHYNEQFF
TRBJ2-7 TRBV5-4 14 TRBD1 - TGTGCCAGCAGCTCCGGGACAGGGTTCTTTGAGCAGTACTTC CASSSGTGFFEQYF
TRBJ2-1 TRBV15 14 - many TGTGCCACCAGCAGCGGGGCCGCTATGGATGAGCAGTTCTTC CATSSGAAMDEQFF
TRBJ2-7 TRBV5-1 16 TRBD2 many TGCGCCAGCAGCTCAGACGGACTAGCGGGAACCTACGAGCAGTACTTC CASSSDGLAGTYEQYF
TRBJ1-2 TRBV5-4 15 TRBD1 many TGTGCCAGCAGCTTGCCTACTCAGGGGGCGAATGGCTACACCTTC CASSLPTQGANGYTF
TRBJ1-2 TRBV20-1 14 - many TGCAGTGCTAGAGATATCGGGGTCCCGTATGGCTACACCTTC CSARDIGVPYGYTF
TRBJ2-5 TRBV10-3 16 TRBD2 many TGTGCCATCAGTGACGGTCTAGCGGGGGTCGGTGAGACCCAGTACTTC CAISDGLAGVGETQYF
TRBJ2-5 TRBV5-1 15 - many TGCGCCAGCAGCTTGGAGGCAGGCCGGAGAGAGACCCAGTACTTC CASSLEAGRRETQYF
TRBJ2-5 TRBV5-1 17 TRBD2 many TGCGCCAGCAGCTCCTCCCGGATTAGCGGGGGTAGGGAGACCCAGTACTTC CASSSSRISGGRETQYF
TRBJ2-7 TRBV4-1 14 - many TGCGCCAGCAGCCAAAGCGACGGGTTAGACGAGCAGTACTTC CASSQSDGLDEQYF
TRBJ2-1 TRBV7-2 14 - few TGTGCCAGCAGCCCTTGGGCGGAAAGAAATGAGCAGTTCTTC CASSPWAERNEQFF
TRBJ2-3 TRBV5-6 15 TRBD2 many TGTGCCAGCAGCTTGGACGCGGGAGGCACAGATACGCAGTATTTT CASSLDAGGTDTQYF
TRBJ2-3 TRBV6-1 14 TRBD1 many TGTGCCACAAGGGAAATCGGACAGGGAGTTGCGCAGTATTTT CATREIGQGVAQYF
TRBJ1-6 TRBV4-2 15 TRBD1 - TGTGCCAGCAGCCAAGATCGGGACAGAAATTCACCCCTCCACTTT CASSQDRDRNSPLHF
TRBJ1-1 TRBV5-1 12 - many TGTGCCAGCAGCTTTGGGAACACTGAAGCTTTCTTT CASSFGNTEAFF
TRBJ1-2 TRBV7-9 14 - many TGTGCCAGCAGCTTAGCGCTTCACCCCTATGGCTACACCTTC CASSLALHPYGYTF
TRBJ2-3 TRBV15 14 TRBD1 many TGTGCCACCAGCGTGGACAGGCTCACAGATACGCAGTATTTT CATSVDRLTDTQYF
TRBJ2-3 TRBV5-4 15 - many TGTGCCAGCAGTCCGAAGGACAGAAGCACAGATACGCAGTATTTT CASSPKDRSTDTQYF
TRBJ2-1 TRBV5-5 12 - many TGTGCCAGCAGCTTGGCGGGTTATGAGCAGTTCTTC CASSLAGYEQFF
TRBJ1-5 TRBV6-6 14 - few TGTGCCAGCAGTTACGGAGGGCCTAATCAGCCCCAGCATTTT CASSYGGPNQPQHF
TRBJ2-5 TRBV5-5 15 TRBD2 many TGTGCCAGCGGACTAGCGGGGGGGCAGGGAGAGACCCAGTACTTC CASGLAGGQGETQYF
TRBJ1-1 TRBV12-3/TRBV12-4 14 - many TGTGCCAGCAGTTTTCGGGGGCTTAGCACTGAAGCTTTCTTT CASSFRGLSTEAFF
TRBJ2-3 TRBV28 15 - many TGTGCCAGCAGTTGGATAAGGGAGCTCACAGATACGCAGTATTTT CASSWIRELTDTQYF
TRBJ2-2 TRBV18 15 - many TGTGCCAGCTCACCAAGTACCGGAGCTCTCCGGGAGCTGTTTTTT CASSPSTGALRELFF
TRBJ2-7 TRBV7-9 14 - many TGTGCCAGCAGCTTAGCGGAGGCTTCCTACGAGCAGTACTTC CASSLAEASYEQYF
TRBJ2-3 TRBV12-3/TRBV12-4 13 - many TGTGCCAGCAGGGGGTCTAGTGCCGATACGCAGTATTTT CASRGSSADTQYF
TRBJ2-2 TRBV6-2/TRBV6-3 15 - many TGTGCCAGCAGTTACGCCCCTGTCTCCATCGGGGAGCTGTTTTTT CASSYAPVSIGELFF
TRBJ1-2 TRBV5-1 15 TRBD1 many TGCGCCAGCAGCCCCGCCGGGACAGGCAGCCATGGCTACACCTTC CASSPAGTGSHGYTF
TRBJ1-5 TRBV20-1 14 - many TGCAGTGCTAAACCCGGACAGCCCAATCAGCCCCAGCATTTT CSAKPGQPNQPQHF
TRBJ1-5 TRBV12-3/TRBV12-4 14 - few TGTGCCAGCAGTTTTGGATGGGGCAATCAGCCCCAGCATTTT CASSFGWGNQPQHF
TRBJ1-4 TRBV18 14 - many TGTGCCAGCTCGCGTGGGGGCACTAATGAAAAACTGTTTTTT CASSRGGTNEKLFF
TRBJ2-1 TRBV4-1 17 TRBD1 - TGCGCCAGCAGCCAAACGCGAAACAGGGGTGAGGGCAATGAGCAGTTCTTC CASSQTRNRGEGNEQFF
TRBJ2-2 TRBV20-1 16 - - TGCAGTGCTAGGGGCCTGCGGGGGCAAAACACCGGGGAGCTGTTTTTT CSARGLRGQNTGELFF
TRBJ1-2 TRBV25-1 13 - many TGTGCCAGCAGTGAAGGGACCGGGGATGGCTACACCTTC CASSEGTGDGYTF
TRBJ2-7 TRBV4-2 15 TRBD1 - TGTGCCAGCAGCCGGGACAGGGAAATTGGTCACGAGCAGTACTTC CASSRDREIGHEQYF
TRBJ2-1 TRBV4-2 14 - many TGTGCCAGCAGCCAAGAAATGGGGTGGAATGAGCAGTTCTTC CASSQEMGWNEQFF
TRBJ2-1 TRBV6-6 14 - many TGTGCCAGCAGTTACTTTGGGGGAGTGGGTGAGCAGTTCTTC CASSYFGGVGEQFF
TRBJ1-1 TRBV4-3 17 TRBD1 many TGCGCCAGCAGCCAAGAGGACAGGGCGCGTGGGTACACTGAAGCTTTCTTT CASSQEDRARGYTEAFF
TRBJ2-3 TRBV2 15 TRBD2 many TGTGCCAGCAGCGCCGGGACTAGAGCCACAGATACGCAGTATTTT CASSAGTRATDTQYF
TRBJ1-4 TRBV4-1 15 TRBD1 many TGCGCCAGCAGCCAGGCCGGGACAGGGGTGGAAAAACTGTTTTTT CASSQAGTGVEKLFF
TRBJ2-3 TRBV4-1 14 - many TGCGCCAGCAGCCAAGGTCCAGAATCAGATACGCAGTATTTT CASSQGPESDTQYF
TRBJ2-3 TRBV30 13 - many TGTGCCTGGAGTGGCCCTAGCACAGATACGCAGTATTTT CAWSGPSTDTQYF
TRBJ2-7 TRBV4-3 13 - many TGCGCCAGCAGCAAGGACACGCTAGTCGAGCAGTACTTC CASSKDTLVEQYF
TRBJ1-5 TRBV7-2 16 - many TGTGCCAGCAGCTCGAGCGGTGGGCAGGGTGCTCAGCCCCAGCATTTT CASSSSGGQGAQPQHF
TRBJ2-2 TRBV7-3 14 - many TGTGCCAGCAGCTTAACTATCTCCACCGGGGAGCTGTTTTTT CASSLTISTGELFF
TRBJ2-7 TRBV5-1 15 - many TGCGCCAGCAGCTTAGGGATTACCAGTTCCTACGAGCAGTACTTC CASSLGITSSYEQYF
TRBJ2-3 TRBV10-3 17 - many TGTGCCATCAGTGAGTCTTCGGGATGGGGAAGGACAGATACGCAGTATTTT CAISESSGWGRTDTQYF
TRBJ2-6 TRBV4-1 18 - many TGCGCCAGCAGCCAAGATCCAGGGATTCCTTCTGGGGCCAACGTCCTGACTTTC CASSQDPGIPSGANVLTF
TRBJ2-5 TRBV5-1 17 - many TGCGCCAGCAGCCATACACCTTTCGTGGGGGCAGGGGAGACCCAGTACTTC CASSHTPFVGAGETQYF
TRBJ2-3 TRBV4-1 15 TRBD2 many TGCGCCAGCAGCCAGGGGGGGTCTAGCACAGATACGCAGTATTTT CASSQGGSSTDTQYF
TRBJ2-5 TRBV7-2 15 TRBD2 many TGTGCCAGCAGCTTATTGGGGGGGGGAACTGAGACCCAGTACTTC CASSLLGGGTETQYF
TRBJ2-2 TRBV6-5 13 - many TGTGCCAGCAGTTCAGGGTCGGCCGGGGAGCTGTTTTTT CASSSGSAGELFF